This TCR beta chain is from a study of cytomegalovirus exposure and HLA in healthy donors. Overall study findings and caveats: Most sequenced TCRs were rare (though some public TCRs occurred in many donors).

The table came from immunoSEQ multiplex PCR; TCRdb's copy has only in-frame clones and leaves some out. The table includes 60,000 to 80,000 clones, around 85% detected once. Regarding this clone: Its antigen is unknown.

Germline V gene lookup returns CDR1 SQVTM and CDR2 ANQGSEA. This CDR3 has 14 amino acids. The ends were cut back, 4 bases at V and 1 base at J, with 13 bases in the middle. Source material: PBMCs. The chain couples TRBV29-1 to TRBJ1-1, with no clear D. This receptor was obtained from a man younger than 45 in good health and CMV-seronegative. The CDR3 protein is CSVVLLSGNTEAFF. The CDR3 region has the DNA TGCAGCGTTGTCCTTTTATCGGGGAACACTGAAGCTTTCTTT.